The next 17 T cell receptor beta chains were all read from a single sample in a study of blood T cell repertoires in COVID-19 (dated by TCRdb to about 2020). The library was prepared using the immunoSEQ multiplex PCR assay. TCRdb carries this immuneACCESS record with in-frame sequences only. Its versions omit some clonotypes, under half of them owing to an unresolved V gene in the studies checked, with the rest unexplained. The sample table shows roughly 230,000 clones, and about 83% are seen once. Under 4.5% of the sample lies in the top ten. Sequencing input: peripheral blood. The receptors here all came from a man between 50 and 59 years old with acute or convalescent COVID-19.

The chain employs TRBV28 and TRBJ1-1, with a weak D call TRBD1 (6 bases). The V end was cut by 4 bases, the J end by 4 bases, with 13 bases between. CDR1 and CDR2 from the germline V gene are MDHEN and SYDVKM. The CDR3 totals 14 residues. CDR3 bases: TGTGCCAGCAGTTCTCCAGGGGAATCCACTGAAGCTTTCTTT. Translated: CASSSPGESTEAFF.

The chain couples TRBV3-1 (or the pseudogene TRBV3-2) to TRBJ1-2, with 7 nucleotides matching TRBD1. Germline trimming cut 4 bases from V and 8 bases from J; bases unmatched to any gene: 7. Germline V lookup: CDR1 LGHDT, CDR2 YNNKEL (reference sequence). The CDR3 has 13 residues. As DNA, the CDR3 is TGTGCCAGCAGCCGTGGACAGGCGAGCGGCTACACCTTC. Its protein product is CASSRGQASGYTF.

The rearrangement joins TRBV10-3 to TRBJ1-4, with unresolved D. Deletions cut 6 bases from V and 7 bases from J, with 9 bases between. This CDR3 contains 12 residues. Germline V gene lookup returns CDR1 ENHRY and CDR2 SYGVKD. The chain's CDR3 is CAISSSSEKLFF. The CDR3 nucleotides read TGTGCCATCAGCTCTTCGAGTGAAAAACTGTTTTTT.

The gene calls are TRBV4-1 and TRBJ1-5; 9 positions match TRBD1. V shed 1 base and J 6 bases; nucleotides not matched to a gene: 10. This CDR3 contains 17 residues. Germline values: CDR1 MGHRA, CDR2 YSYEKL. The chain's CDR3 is CASSQGYGTGIGQPQHF. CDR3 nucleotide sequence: TGCGCCAGCAGCCAAGGATATGGGACAGGGATAGGTCAGCCCCAGCATTTT.

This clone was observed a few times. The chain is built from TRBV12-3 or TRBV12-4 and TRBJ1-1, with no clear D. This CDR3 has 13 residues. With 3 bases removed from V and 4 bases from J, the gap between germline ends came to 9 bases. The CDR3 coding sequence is TGTGCCAGCAGTTTCGGAGGGTTCACTGAAGCTTTCTTT. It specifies CASSFGGFTEAFF.

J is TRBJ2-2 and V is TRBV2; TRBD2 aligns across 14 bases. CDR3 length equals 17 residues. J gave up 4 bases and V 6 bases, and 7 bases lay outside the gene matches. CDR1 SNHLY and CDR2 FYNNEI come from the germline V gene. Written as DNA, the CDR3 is TGTGCCAGCAGCCAGACTAGCGGGGGGGTTGTCACCGGGGAGCTGTTTTTT. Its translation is CASSQTSGGVVTGELFF.

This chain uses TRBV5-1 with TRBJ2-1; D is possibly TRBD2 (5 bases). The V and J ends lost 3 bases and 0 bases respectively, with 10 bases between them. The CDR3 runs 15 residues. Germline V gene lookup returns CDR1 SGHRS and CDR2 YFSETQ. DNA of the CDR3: TGCGCCAGCAGCTCGGACGGAGGCTCCTACAATGAGCAGTTCTTC. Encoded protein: CASSSDGGSYNEQFF.

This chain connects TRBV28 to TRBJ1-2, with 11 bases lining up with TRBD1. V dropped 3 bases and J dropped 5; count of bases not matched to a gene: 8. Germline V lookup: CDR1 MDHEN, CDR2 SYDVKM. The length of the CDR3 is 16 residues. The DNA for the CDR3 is TGTGCCAGCAGTTTGGGACAGGGGGTATTTGGGTATGGCTACACCTTC. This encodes CASSLGQGVFGYGYTF.

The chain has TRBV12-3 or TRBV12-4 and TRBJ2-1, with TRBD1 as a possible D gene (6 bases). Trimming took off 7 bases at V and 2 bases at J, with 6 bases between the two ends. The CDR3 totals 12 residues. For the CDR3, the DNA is TGTGCCAGCACAGGGGCCTACAATGAGCAGTTCTTC. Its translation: CASTGAYNEQFF.

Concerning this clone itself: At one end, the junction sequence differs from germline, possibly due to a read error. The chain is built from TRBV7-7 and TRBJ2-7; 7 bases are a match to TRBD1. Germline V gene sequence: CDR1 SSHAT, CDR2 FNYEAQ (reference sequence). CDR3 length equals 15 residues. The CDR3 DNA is TGTGCTAGCAGCCTAGGGGCAGGGGGTGCCTACGAGCAGTACTTC. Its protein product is CASSLGAGGAYEQYF. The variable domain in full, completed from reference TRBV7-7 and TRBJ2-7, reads GAGVSQSPRYKVTKRGQDVTLRCDPISSHATLYWYQQALGQGPEFLTYFNYEAQPDKSGLPSDRFSAERPEGSISTLTIQRTEQRDSAMYRCASSLGAGGAYEQYFGPGTRLTVT.

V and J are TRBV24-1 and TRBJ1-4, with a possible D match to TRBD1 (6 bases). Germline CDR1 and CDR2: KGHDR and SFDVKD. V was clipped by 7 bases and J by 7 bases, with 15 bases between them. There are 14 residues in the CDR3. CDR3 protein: CATRYRECGEKLFF. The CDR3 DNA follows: TGTGCCACCAGGTACAGGGAATGTGGTGAAAAACTGTTTTTT.

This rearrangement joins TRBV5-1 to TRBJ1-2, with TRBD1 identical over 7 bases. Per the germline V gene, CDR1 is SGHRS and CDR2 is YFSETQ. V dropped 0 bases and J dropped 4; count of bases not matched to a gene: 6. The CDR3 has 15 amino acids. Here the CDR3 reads CASSLEARDSYGYTF. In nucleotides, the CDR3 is TGCGCCAGCAGCTTGGAGGCCAGGGACAGCTATGGCTACACCTTC.

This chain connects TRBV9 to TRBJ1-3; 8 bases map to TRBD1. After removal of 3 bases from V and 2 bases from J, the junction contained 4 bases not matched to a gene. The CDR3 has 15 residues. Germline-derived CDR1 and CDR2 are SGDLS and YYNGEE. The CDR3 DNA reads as TGTGCCAGCAGCGCAGGGACAGGCGCTGGAAACACCATATATTTT. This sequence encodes CASSAGTGAGNTIYF. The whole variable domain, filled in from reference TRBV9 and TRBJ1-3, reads DSGVTQTPKHLITATGQRVTLRCSPRSGDLSVYWYQQSLDQGLQFLIQYYNGEERAKGNILERFSAQQFPDLHSELNLSSLELGDSALYFCASSAGTGAGNTIYFGEGSWLTVV.

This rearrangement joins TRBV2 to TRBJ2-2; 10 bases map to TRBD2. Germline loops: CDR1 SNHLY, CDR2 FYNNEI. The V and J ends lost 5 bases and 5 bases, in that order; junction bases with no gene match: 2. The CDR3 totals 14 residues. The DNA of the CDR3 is TGTGCCAGCAGTCTAGCGGGAGATACCGGGGAGCTGTTTTTT. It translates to CASSLAGDTGELFF.

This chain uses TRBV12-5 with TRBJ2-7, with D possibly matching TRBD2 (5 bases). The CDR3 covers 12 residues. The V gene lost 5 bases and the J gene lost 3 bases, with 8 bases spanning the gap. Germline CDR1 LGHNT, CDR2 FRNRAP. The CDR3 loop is CASGRGIYEQYF. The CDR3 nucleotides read TGTGCTAGTGGTCGGGGTATCTACGAGCAGTACTTC. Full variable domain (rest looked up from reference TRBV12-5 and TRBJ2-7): DARVTQTPRHKVTEMGQEVTMRCQPILGHNTVFWYRQTMMQGLELLAYFRNRAPLDDSGMPKDRFSAEMPDATLATLKIQPSEPRDSAVYFCASGRGIYEQYFGPGTRLTVT.

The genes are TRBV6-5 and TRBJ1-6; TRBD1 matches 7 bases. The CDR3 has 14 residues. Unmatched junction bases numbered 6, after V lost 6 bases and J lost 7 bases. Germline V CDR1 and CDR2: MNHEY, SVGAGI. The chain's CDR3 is CASRSGTENSPLHF. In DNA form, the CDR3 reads TGTGCCAGCAGGTCCGGGACAGAGAATTCACCCCTCCACTTT.

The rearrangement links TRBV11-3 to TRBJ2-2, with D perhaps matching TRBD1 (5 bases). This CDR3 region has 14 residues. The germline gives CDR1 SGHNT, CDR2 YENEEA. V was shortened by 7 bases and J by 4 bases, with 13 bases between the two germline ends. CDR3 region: CASTMEGVTGELFF. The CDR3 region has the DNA TGTGCCAGCACCATGGAAGGGGTCACCGGGGAGCTGTTTTTT.